Presented here are 22 T cell receptor beta chains from one specimen sequenced in a study of T cells in Graves' hyperthyroidism and ophthalmopathy. RNA transcripts provided the source from which TCR beta CDR3 regions were amplified. During a first-round RT-PCR of the TCR CDR3, the HTBI primer set was used. TCRdb re-called the multiplex PCR reads with MiXCR, one entry per CDR3 protein. The sample yields roughly 380,000 distinct CDR3 sequences, over 15% seen once. Sequenced: blood. The origin of the receptors is a woman aged 35 to 49 with Graves' ophthalmopathy.

This clonotype was counted at least ten times. V is TRBV11-3 and J is TRBJ2-1; 11 positions match TRBD1. The germline V gene has CDR1 SGHNT and CDR2 YENEEA. Trimming took 10 bases from V and 9 from J; bases not matched to a gene: 20. CDR3 length equals 17 residues. This CDR3 is CAITQSWSGQGAFEQFF. The CDR3 region has the DNA TGTGCCATAACTCAATCGTGGAGCGGACAGGGGGCATTTGAGCAGTTCTTC.

The CDR3 DNA follows: TGTGCCAGTAGGACCGACCCCAGACCCACACTCTCAGCCCCCTACAATCAGCCCCAGCATTTT. It translates to CASRTDPRPTLSAPYNQPQHF. The rearrangement joins TRBV19 to TRBJ1-5; D gene unclear. CDR3 length equals 21 residues. Trimming took off 6 bases at V and 3 bases at J, with 33 bases between the two ends. Germline V gene data show CDR1 as LNHDA and CDR2 as SQIVND (reference sequence).

The table lists this clonotype with many counts. The V call is TRBV9, the J call TRBJ2-7; D possibly uses TRBD1 or TRBD2 (5 bases each). The CDR3 has 14 residues. V gave up 0 bases and J gave up 5 bases, with 12 bases separating them. The germline CDR1 and CDR2 sequences are SGDLS and YYNGEE. The DNA of the CDR3 is TGTGCCAGCAGCGTAGATGGCAGGGACGACGAGCAGTACTTC. Protein sequence: CASSVDGRDDEQYF.

In its sample, this clonotype was seen many times. The CDR3 loop reads CAWSVLQGIGELFF. The CDR3 region has the DNA TGTGCCTGGAGTGTACTACAGGGCATCGGGGAGCTGTTTTTT. The V gene is TRBV30, the J gene TRBJ2-2; perhaps TRBD1 as D (6 bases). The CDR3 covers 14 residues. Germline loops: CDR1 GTSNPN, CDR2 SVGIG (reference sequence). Trimming took off 0 bases at V and 7 bases at J, with 12 bases between the two ends. The entire variable domain, with the rest obtained from reference TRBV30 and TRBJ2-2, is as follows: SQTIHQWPATLVQPVGSPLSLECTVEGTSNPNLYWYRQAAGRGLQLLFYSVGIGQISSEVPQNLSASRPQDRQFILSSKKLLLSDSGFYLCAWSVLQGIGELFFGEGSRLTVL.

This clonotype was recorded at least ten times. This chain's CDR3 is CASSFGYGYTF. In nucleotides, the CDR3 is TGTGCCAGCAGTTTCGGGTATGGCTACACCTTC. The chain combines TRBV12-3 or TRBV12-4 with TRBJ1-2, with D uncertain. There are 11 residues in the CDR3. Trimming left V 3 bases short and J 5 bases short, with 4 bases between.

This sequence joins TRBV20-1 and TRBJ1-6; no clear D. CDR3 length equals 15 residues. Germline assignment: CDR1 DFQATT and CDR2 SNEGSKA (reference sequence). V gave up 6 bases and J gave up 5 bases, with 17 bases separating them. The CDR3 loop reads CSANGDGADNSPLHF. The CDR3 DNA is TGCAGTGCGAATGGCGACGGAGCGGATAATTCACCCCTCCACTTT.

This clonotype was counted many times. CDR3 loop: CSAREGGNTGELFF. CDR3 DNA sequence: TGCAGTGCTAGAGAAGGAGGGAACACCGGGGAGCTGTTTTTT. The chain carries TRBV20-1 and TRBJ2-2, with D maybe TRBD2 (5 bases). Trimming shortened V by 0 bases and J by 1 base, and 6 bases separated the two germline ends. In germline, CDR1 is DFQATT, CDR2 SNEGSKA (reference sequence). CDR3 length equals 14 residues.

This clonotype was counted at least ten times. Compared with germline, one end of the junction differs, possibly owing to a read error. CDR3 DNA sequence: TGTGCCAGCAGTTACACCCTTGACGGCTATACCTTC. Translated: CASSYTLDGYTF. This rearrangement joins TRBV6-5 to TRBJ1-2, with D unclear. There are 12 residues in the CDR3. Per the germline V gene, CDR1 is MNHEY and CDR2 is SVGAGI.

Ten or more counts support this clonotype. The chain carries TRBV5-1 and TRBJ2-7; tentative D call: TRBD2 (5 bases). Germline assignment: CDR1 SGHRS and CDR2 YFSETQ. Trimming cost V 7 bases and J 1 base, with 12 bases left between them. CDR3 size: 13 residues. The CDR3 nucleotides read TGCGCCAGCTCTCCCGGGGAGTCCTACGAGCAGTACTTC. Translation: CASSPGESYEQYF. Full variable domain (outside the CDR3, taken from reference TRBV5-1 and TRBJ2-7): KAGVTQTPRYLIKTRGQQVTLSCSPISGHRSVSWYQQTPGQGLQFLFEYFSETQRNKGNFPGRFSGRQFSNSRSEMNVSTLELGDSALYLCASSPGESYEQYFGPGTRLTVT.

This clonotype occurred many times. The chain uses TRBV7-2 and TRBJ1-1, with D perhaps matching TRBD1 (5 bases). CDR3 size: 16 residues. Trimming cost V 3 bases and J 5 bases, with 19 bases left between them. Germline V CDR1 and CDR2: SGHTA, FQGNSA. This chain's CDR3 is CASSLGPTTGTTEAFF. The DNA for the CDR3 is TGTGCCAGCAGCTTGGGGCCCACCACCGGCACGACTGAAGCTTTCTTT.

The chain has TRBV20-1 and TRBJ2-7; 11 nucleotides line up with TRBD1. V gave up 3 bases and J gave up 4 bases; unmatched junction bases: 2. Germline CDR1 and CDR2: DFQATT and SNEGSKA (reference sequence). The CDR3 loop spans 13 amino acids. The CDR3 sequence: CSASGDRGYEQYF. CDR3 DNA sequence: TGCAGTGCTAGTGGGGACAGGGGGTACGAGCAGTACTTC.

This clonotype occurred many times. The chain employs TRBV30 and TRBJ2-5; the D gene is possibly TRBD1 (7 bases). V was trimmed by 4 bases and J by 1 base, leaving 13 bases between them. Germline V gene sequence: CDR1 GTSNPN, CDR2 SVGIG (reference sequence). The CDR3 loop spans 14 amino acids. The CDR3 sequence: CAWTPGGIQETQYF. In DNA form, the CDR3 reads TGTGCCTGGACCCCAGGGGGGATCCAAGAGACCCAGTACTTC.

This clonotype has ten or more counts. This chain uses TRBV20-1 with TRBJ1-2, with 7 positions matching TRBD1. This CDR3 comprises 13 residues. V lost 4 bases to trimming and J lost 8 bases; unmatched junction nucleotides: 10. CDR1 is DFQATT, CDR2 SNEGSKA, per germline (reference sequence). In DNA, the CDR3 is TGCAGTGCTAACCCAGGGGGAGTAGGGGGCTACACCTTC. It translates to CSANPGGVGGYTF.

The chain employs TRBV28 and TRBJ2-7, with D maybe TRBD1 (5 bases). Germline CDR1 and CDR2: MDHEN and SYDVKM. V was trimmed by 1 base and J by 5 bases, leaving 21 bases between them. The length of the CDR3 is 17 residues. CDR3 in DNA: TGTGCCAGCAGTTTATCCCCCCAGGGCAGGGTTGCGGACGAGCAGTACTTC. As protein: CASSLSPQGRVADEQYF. Looking up the rest from reference TRBV28 and TRBJ2-7 gives the full variable domain: DVKVTQSSRYLVKRTGEKVFLECVQDMDHENMFWYRQDPGLGLRLIYFSYDVKMKEKGDIPEGYSVSREKKERFSLILESASTNQTSMYLCASSLSPQGRVADEQYFGPGTRLTVT.

This clonotype was seen ten or more times. The chain couples TRBV27 to TRBJ1-6, with 7 bases fitting TRBD1. The germline CDR1 and CDR2 sequences are MNHEY and SMNVEV (reference sequence). CDR3 length: 15 amino acids. Trimming removed 6 bases from V and 9 bases from J; junction bases left unmatched: 11. The CDR3 protein is CASSPERQGSSPLHF. The CDR3 DNA reads as TGTGCCAGCAGCCCAGAGCGACAGGGAAGTTCACCCCTCCACTTT.

This clonotype occurred many times. In DNA, the CDR3 is TGTGCCAGCAGTTTAGACAGCAGCTCCTACGAGCAGTACTTC. Translation: CASSLDSSSYEQYF. This sequence joins TRBV27 and TRBJ2-7, with TRBD1 as a possible D gene (5 bases). Trimming left V 2 bases short and J 0 bases short, with 8 bases between. This CDR3 has 14 residues. The V gene's germline CDR1 is MNHEY and CDR2 SMNVEV (reference sequence).

This clonotype has ten or more counts. The chain uses TRBV12-3 or TRBV12-4 and TRBJ2-5; TRBD1 might be the D (5 bases). The CDR3 is made up of 13 amino acids. The V gene lost 4 bases and the J gene lost 2 bases, with 8 bases spanning the gap. CDR3 sequence: CASSSQGQETQYF. CDR3 sequence (DNA): TGTGCCAGCAGTTCGCAGGGACAAGAGACCCAGTACTTC.

This clonotype has a count of ten or more. CDR3 nucleotides: TGTGCCAGCAGCTTTGAAGCCCGAGGGGAGCTGTTTTTT. Translation gives CASSFEARGELFF. The rearrangement uses TRBV7-2 and TRBJ2-2, with D hard to call. The CDR3 is 13 residues long. V lost 3 bases, J lost 8 bases, and 10 bases lay in between. CDR1 SGHTA and CDR2 FQGNSA come from the germline V gene.

Many counts were recorded for this clonotype. This chain joins TRBV27 and TRBJ2-7; D is perhaps TRBD2 (5 bases). CDR1 is MNHEY, CDR2 SMNVEV, per germline (reference sequence). The CDR3 runs to 16 residues. Trimming pared 3 bases from V and 2 bases from J, leaving 17 bases between. In nucleotides, the CDR3 is TGTGCCAGCAGTTTGGGCGGGCCTAAACTAGCCTACGAGCAGTACTTC. Translated, it gives CASSLGGPKLAYEQYF.

This clonotype was seen many times. The rearrangement joins TRBV28 to TRBJ2-7, with 9 nucleotides matching TRBD1. The CDR3 has 15 residues. Trimming took 6 bases from V and 4 from J; bases not matched to a gene: 10. Germline-derived CDR1 and CDR2 are MDHEN and SYDVKM. This CDR3 is CASSSPGTGWYEQYF. The DNA for the CDR3 is TGTGCCAGCAGCTCTCCCGGGACAGGGTGGTACGAGCAGTACTTC.

This clonotype was recorded at least ten times. The chain couples TRBV7-9 to TRBJ1-2, with unresolved D. Deletions cut 1 base from V and 3 bases from J, with 9 bases between. This CDR3 has 14 amino acids. Germline-derived CDR1 and CDR2 are SEHNR and FQNEAQ (reference sequence). CDR3 nucleotide sequence: TGTGCCAGCAGCTTAGGGGCCACCTACTATGGCTACACCTTC. This gives the protein CASSLGATYYGYTF.

The V call is TRBV10-3, the J call TRBJ1-1; 8 nucleotides line up with TRBD1. With V trimmed by 7 bases and J by 5 bases, 9 bases remained unmatched. The CDR3 has 14 residues. Germline CDR1 reads ENHRY; CDR2 reads SYGVKD. The CDR3 DNA is TGTGCCATCACACGGACAGGGAGCGTAACTGAAGCTTTCTTT. Protein: CAITRTGSVTEAFF.